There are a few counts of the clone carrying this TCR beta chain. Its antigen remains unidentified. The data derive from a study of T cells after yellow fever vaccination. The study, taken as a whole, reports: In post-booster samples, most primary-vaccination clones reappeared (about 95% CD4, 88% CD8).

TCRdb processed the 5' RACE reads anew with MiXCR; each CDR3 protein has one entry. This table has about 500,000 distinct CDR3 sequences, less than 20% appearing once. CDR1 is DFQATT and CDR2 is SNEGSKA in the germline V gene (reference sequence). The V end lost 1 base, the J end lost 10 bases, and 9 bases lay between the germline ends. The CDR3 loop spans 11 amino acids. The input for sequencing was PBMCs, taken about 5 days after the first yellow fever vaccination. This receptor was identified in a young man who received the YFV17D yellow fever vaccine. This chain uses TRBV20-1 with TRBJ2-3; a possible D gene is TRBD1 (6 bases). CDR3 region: CSARGQVAQYF. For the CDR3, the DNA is TGCAGTGCTAGAGGACAGGTGGCGCAGTATTTT.